Listed below are T cell receptor beta chains from one sample, sequenced in a study of CD8 T cells in ankylosing spondylitis. TCRdb independently ran MiXCR on the 5' RACE reads; one entry per CDR3 protein. The table records 350,000 or so distinct CDR3 sequences, around 10% of them present only once. Sequencing used blood, either unsorted or a sorted T cell fraction (not recorded which). These receptors originate from a female donor with ankylosing spondylitis or in good health (not recorded which). Both conserved end residues are part of each CDR3. The D gene is left open where the match is weak. Clone size is given for some rows only: seen once, a few or many times, or a class if the clone is expanded.

v_gene: TRBV9; abundance: many; d_gene: -; len: 11; j_gene: TRBJ2-1; CDR3nt: TGTGCCAGCAGCATTACTAGCGAGCAGTTCTTC; CDR3aa: CASSITSEQFF
v_gene: TRBV29-1; abundance: few; d_gene: TRBD1; len: 15; j_gene: TRBJ1-5; CDR3nt: TGCAGCGTTTCTACCTCAGGGGGCCAGGGTCAGCCCCAGCATTTT; CDR3aa: CSVSTSGGQGQPQHF
v_gene: TRBV12-3/TRBV12-4; abundance: -; d_gene: TRBD2; len: 15; j_gene: TRBJ2-1; CDR3nt: TGTGCCAGCAGACGTAGCGGGAGGGCCTTTAATGAGCAGTTCTTC; CDR3aa: CASRRSGRAFNEQFF
v_gene: TRBV5-1; abundance: many; d_gene: -; len: 14; j_gene: TRBJ2-5; CDR3nt: TGCGCCAGCAGCTTGGAGCGGCGTACTGGGACCCAGTACTTC; CDR3aa: CASSLERRTGTQYF
v_gene: TRBV20-1; abundance: many; d_gene: -; len: 12; j_gene: TRBJ1-1; CDR3nt: TGCAGTGCCAGGGAGGTGATCACTGAAGCTTTCTTT; CDR3aa: CSAREVITEAFF
v_gene: TRBV6-5; abundance: -; d_gene: TRBD1; len: 14; j_gene: TRBJ1-6; CDR3nt: TGTGCCAGCAGTTACAGGACAGGGCCCTCACCCCTCCACTTT; CDR3aa: CASSYRTGPSPLHF
v_gene: TRBV10-3; abundance: -; d_gene: TRBD1; len: 15; j_gene: TRBJ2-1; CDR3nt: TGTGCCATCAGGGATAGCGAGGGGGCCCACAATGAGCAGTTCTTC; CDR3aa: CAIRDSEGAHNEQFF
v_gene: TRBV5-1; abundance: many; d_gene: -; len: 13; j_gene: TRBJ2-2; CDR3nt: TGCGCCAGCAACACAGGGCAAGGCGGGGAGCTGTTTTTT; CDR3aa: CASNTGQGGELFF
v_gene: TRBV20-1; abundance: many; d_gene: TRBD2; len: 13; j_gene: TRBJ2-1; CDR3nt: TGCAGTGCTGCAAGCGGGGTGGTCAATGAGCAGTTCTTC; CDR3aa: CSAASGVVNEQFF
v_gene: TRBV5-1; abundance: many; d_gene: -; len: 14; j_gene: TRBJ2-1; CDR3nt: TGCGCCAGCACCCCGGACCTAGGAAGCAATGAGCAGTTCTTC; CDR3aa: CASTPDLGSNEQFF
v_gene: TRBV3-1; abundance: few; d_gene: TRBD1; len: 13; j_gene: TRBJ1-4; CDR3nt: TGTGCCAGCGCCGGGACAGCTAATGAAAAACTGTTTTTT; CDR3aa: CASAGTANEKLFF
v_gene: TRBV20-1; abundance: -; d_gene: TRBD2; len: 18; j_gene: TRBJ2-1; CDR3nt: TGCAGTGCTCAATCCGTCTCGAATAGCGGGAGGACCTACAATGAGCAGTTCTTC; CDR3aa: CSAQSVSNSGRTYNEQFF
v_gene: TRBV7-9; abundance: many; d_gene: -; len: 16; j_gene: TRBJ1-1; CDR3nt: TGTGCCAGCTCCTACCTTCGCAGGGGAGAGAACACTGAAGCTTTCTTT; CDR3aa: CASSYLRRGENTEAFF
v_gene: TRBV25-1; abundance: -; d_gene: -; len: 15; j_gene: TRBJ1-2; CDR3nt: TGTGCCAGCAGTGAATCCGTGGGGGGGATCTACGGCTACACCTTC; CDR3aa: CASSESVGGIYGYTF
v_gene: TRBV20-1; abundance: many; d_gene: -; len: 12; j_gene: TRBJ2-2; CDR3nt: TGCAGTGCCCGACCCCTAACCGGGGAGCTGTTTTTT; CDR3aa: CSARPLTGELFF
v_gene: TRBV19; abundance: few; d_gene: -; len: 16; j_gene: TRBJ1-1; CDR3nt: TGTGCCAGTAGTCCCCGGGGCAGCCTGGGAGGTCTTGAAGCTTTCTTT; CDR3aa: CASSPRGSLGGLEAFF
v_gene: TRBV20-1; abundance: many; d_gene: -; len: 15; j_gene: TRBJ2-1; CDR3nt: TGCAGTGCTAGAGGGTCTAGGGACGCCTACAATGAGCAGTTCTTC; CDR3aa: CSARGSRDAYNEQFF
v_gene: TRBV18; abundance: -; d_gene: -; len: 16; j_gene: TRBJ1-5; CDR3nt: TGTGCCAGCTCATCCACAGTCAGAGGGGGCAATCAGCCCCAGCATTTT; CDR3aa: CASSSTVRGGNQPQHF
v_gene: TRBV9; abundance: few; d_gene: -; len: 16; j_gene: TRBJ1-1; CDR3nt: TGTGCCAGCAGTCATGGGGCCAGACAAATGAACACTGAAGCTTTCTTT; CDR3aa: CASSHGARQMNTEAFF
v_gene: TRBV5-1; abundance: many; d_gene: -; len: 15; j_gene: TRBJ1-4; CDR3nt: TGCGCCAGCAGCCGGGAGGGGGATCCCAGTGAAAAACTGTTTTTT; CDR3aa: CASSREGDPSEKLFF
v_gene: TRBV18; abundance: many; d_gene: TRBD2; len: 14; j_gene: TRBJ2-4; CDR3nt: TGTGCCAGCTCACGCCGGGAGGGAAAAAACATTCAGTACTTC; CDR3aa: CASSRREGKNIQYF
v_gene: TRBV5-1; abundance: -; d_gene: -; len: 12; j_gene: TRBJ2-1; CDR3nt: TGCGCCAGCAGCTTGCTGGTGTGTGAGCAGTTCTTC; CDR3aa: CASSLLVCEQFF
v_gene: TRBV5-5; abundance: many; d_gene: -; len: 13; j_gene: TRBJ1-1; CDR3nt: TGTGCCAGCATGAGGCAGCTGAACACTGAAGCTTTCTTT; CDR3aa: CASMRQLNTEAFF
v_gene: TRBV29-1; abundance: many; d_gene: -; len: 16; j_gene: TRBJ1-2; CDR3nt: TGCAGCGTTCAGAGTGCGTGGGACACACTTAACTATGGCTACACCTTC; CDR3aa: CSVQSAWDTLNYGYTF
v_gene: TRBV14; abundance: few; d_gene: -; len: 14; j_gene: TRBJ1-1; CDR3nt: TGTGCCAGCAGCCTTCGCCGGGTAATCACTGAAGCTTTCTTT; CDR3aa: CASSLRRVITEAFF
v_gene: TRBV18; abundance: few; d_gene: TRBD1; len: 15; j_gene: TRBJ1-6; CDR3nt: TGTGCCAGCTCACCGGCCGGGACAGAGACTTCACCCCTCCACTTT; CDR3aa: CASSPAGTETSPLHF
v_gene: TRBV27; abundance: -; d_gene: TRBD2; len: 14; j_gene: TRBJ2-1; CDR3nt: TGTGCCAGCAGTTCCCTAGCGGGGAACGATGAGCAGTTCTTC; CDR3aa: CASSSLAGNDEQFF
v_gene: TRBV20-1; abundance: many; d_gene: TRBD2; len: 14; j_gene: TRBJ2-3; CDR3nt: TGCAGTGCTAGAGAGGGAGGGCCAGCAGATACGCAGTATTTT; CDR3aa: CSAREGGPADTQYF
v_gene: TRBV7-8; abundance: many; d_gene: -; len: 11; j_gene: TRBJ1-5; CDR3nt: TGTGCCAGCAGCTTAGGTATGCACCAGCATTTT; CDR3aa: CASSLGMHQHF
v_gene: TRBV4-2; abundance: many; d_gene: TRBD2; len: 15; j_gene: TRBJ2-3; CDR3nt: TGTGCCAGCAGCCAAGACCTTCGGGAGGCCCATACGCAGTATTTT; CDR3aa: CASSQDLREAHTQYF
v_gene: TRBV6-5; abundance: many; d_gene: -; len: 15; j_gene: TRBJ1-2; CDR3nt: TGTGCCAGCAGTTACTCGATGACAACTAACTATGGCTACACCTTC; CDR3aa: CASSYSMTTNYGYTF
v_gene: TRBV5-1; abundance: many; d_gene: -; len: 18; j_gene: TRBJ2-2; CDR3nt: TGCGCCAGCAGCCCGCCCACTACCGGGATCCCGATAGCCGGGGAGCTGTTTTTT; CDR3aa: CASSPPTTGIPIAGELFF